The rows below give T cell receptor beta chains drawn from one sample of a study of OX40 agonist ivuxolimab in advanced cancers. Method: immunoSEQ multiplex PCR; TCRdb's copy keeps in-frame clones and lacks some. Among 15,000 or so clones listed, 80% were seen once. The sample was CD4+ or CD8+ T cells sorted from blood, taken in a trial of the OX40 agonist ivuxolimab. The receptors originated from an adult with an advanced solid tumor such as melanoma, head and neck, liver or kidney cancer. CDR3s include the opening cysteine and the closing phenylalanine or tryptophan. Each record gives: D gene, J gene, V gene, clone size, CDR3 protein, CDR3 DNA. The D gene is left open where the match is weak. A row's size may be missing; if present it is once, few, many or a size class.

d_call: TRBD1
j_call: TRBJ2-2
v_call: TRBV28
clone_size: .
cdr3_aa: CASSSDRGTGELFF
cdr3_nt: TGTGCCAGCAGCTCCGACAGGGGCACCGGGGAGCTGTTTTTT

d_call: .
j_call: TRBJ2-7
v_call: TRBV29-1
clone_size: .
cdr3_aa: CSVEDPGKGYEQYF
cdr3_nt: TGCAGCGTTGAAGATCCTGGAAAGGGGTACGAGCAGTACTTC

d_call: .
j_call: TRBJ2-5
v_call: TRBV9
clone_size: .
cdr3_aa: CASSVGGGRETQYF
cdr3_nt: TGTGCCAGCAGCGTGGGCGGGGGCCGGGAGACCCAGTACTTC

d_call: .
j_call: TRBJ1-1
v_call: TRBV25-1
clone_size: .
cdr3_aa: CASSEFKAGETEAFF
cdr3_nt: TGTGCCAGCAGTGAATTTAAGGCAGGGGAAACTGAAGCTTTCTTT

d_call: .
j_call: TRBJ2-5
v_call: TRBV4-1
clone_size: once
cdr3_aa: CASSPEGETQYF
cdr3_nt: TGCGCCAGCAGCCCGGAAGGCGAGACCCAGTACTTC

d_call: TRBD2
j_call: TRBJ2-3
v_call: TRBV7-4
clone_size: .
cdr3_aa: CASSPPRGGRDTQYF
cdr3_nt: TGTGCCAGCAGCCCCCCGCGGGGGGGCCGAGATACGCAGTATTTT

d_call: .
j_call: TRBJ1-3
v_call: TRBV11-2
clone_size: .
cdr3_aa: CASSLEGVPFSSGNTIYF
cdr3_nt: TGTGCCAGCAGCTTAGAGGGTGTCCCATTCAGCTCTGGAAACACCATATATTTT

d_call: TRBD1
j_call: TRBJ1-1
v_call: TRBV9
clone_size: .
cdr3_aa: CASSAQGAGTEAFF
cdr3_nt: TGTGCCAGCAGCGCGCAGGGGGCTGGGACTGAAGCTTTCTTT

d_call: .
j_call: TRBJ1-5
v_call: TRBV6-6
clone_size: few
cdr3_aa: CASSYSDQPQHF
cdr3_nt: TGTGCCAGCAGTTACTCAGATCAGCCCCAGCATTTT

d_call: TRBD1
j_call: TRBJ1-5
v_call: TRBV2
clone_size: few
cdr3_aa: CASSVGQGLGQPQHF
cdr3_nt: TGTGCCAGCAGTGTAGGACAGGGGTTGGGTCAGCCCCAGCATTTT

d_call: .
j_call: TRBJ2-2
v_call: TRBV2
clone_size: .
cdr3_aa: CARRLPTGELFF
cdr3_nt: TGTGCCCGCAGGCTCCCCACCGGGGAGCTGTTTTTT

d_call: .
j_call: TRBJ2-7
v_call: TRBV7-8
clone_size: .
cdr3_aa: CASSPRGGGDYEQYF
cdr3_nt: TGTGCCAGCAGCCCCCGAGGAGGGGGCGACTACGAGCAGTACTTC

d_call: .
j_call: TRBJ2-7
v_call: TRBV18
clone_size: .
cdr3_aa: CASSLWAGLTYEQYF
cdr3_nt: TGTGCCAGCTCACTTTGGGCGGGGTTAACCTACGAGCAGTACTTC

d_call: TRBD1
j_call: TRBJ1-2
v_call: TRBV6-1
clone_size: .
cdr3_aa: CASRGTDPGYTF
cdr3_nt: TGTGCCAGCAGGGGGACAGACCCTGGCTACACCTTC

d_call: TRBD2
j_call: TRBJ2-5
v_call: TRBV18
clone_size: .
cdr3_aa: CASSPPGEGETQYF
cdr3_nt: TGTGCCAGCTCACCACCGGGGGAGGGAGAGACCCAGTACTTC

d_call: TRBD1
j_call: TRBJ1-1
v_call: TRBV9
clone_size: .
cdr3_aa: CASSSQGVEAFF
cdr3_nt: TGTGCCAGCAGCAGCCAGGGGGTAGAAGCTTTCTTT

d_call: TRBD1
j_call: TRBJ2-1
v_call: TRBV5-1
clone_size: .
cdr3_aa: CASSLGDRGLGDEQFF
cdr3_nt: TGCGCCAGCAGCTTAGGGGACAGGGGGTTAGGCGATGAGCAGTTCTTC

d_call: TRBD2
j_call: TRBJ2-7
v_call: TRBV9
clone_size: medium-sized
cdr3_aa: CASSDGLAYEQYF
cdr3_nt: TGTGCCAGCAGCGACGGACTAGCCTACGAGCAGTACTTC

d_call: .
j_call: TRBJ1-5
v_call: TRBV7-6
clone_size: few
cdr3_aa: CASSTSGNQPQHF
cdr3_nt: TGTGCCAGCAGCACGTCCGGCAATCAGCCCCAGCATTTT

d_call: TRBD2
j_call: TRBJ2-1
v_call: TRBV7-3
clone_size: .
cdr3_aa: CASSPSGSSYNEQFF
cdr3_nt: TGTGCCAGCAGCCCTAGCGGGAGCTCCTACAATGAGCAGTTCTTC

d_call: TRBD2
j_call: TRBJ2-7
v_call: TRBV2
clone_size: few
cdr3_aa: CASSGTSGEQYF
cdr3_nt: TGTGCCAGCAGTGGGACTAGCGGCGAGCAGTACTTC

d_call: TRBD1
j_call: TRBJ1-5
v_call: TRBV27
clone_size: .
cdr3_aa: CASSSDRVSNQPQHF
cdr3_nt: TGTGCCAGCAGTTCGGACAGGGTTAGCAATCAGCCCCAGCATTTT

d_call: TRBD1
j_call: TRBJ2-3
v_call: TRBV7-9
clone_size: .
cdr3_aa: CASSIRQGSADTQYF
cdr3_nt: TGTGCCAGCAGCATCAGACAGGGGTCGGCAGATACGCAGTATTTT

d_call: TRBD2
j_call: TRBJ2-7
v_call: TRBV7-9
clone_size: .
cdr3_aa: CASSLNLAGREQYF
cdr3_nt: TGTGCCAGCAGCTTAAACCTAGCGGGACGGGAGCAGTACTTC

d_call: .
j_call: TRBJ1-3
v_call: TRBV7-9
clone_size: .
cdr3_aa: CASSPDYSGNTIYF
cdr3_nt: TGTGCCAGCAGCCCAGATTACTCTGGAAACACCATATATTTT

d_call: .
j_call: TRBJ1-5
v_call: TRBV6-1
clone_size: .
cdr3_aa: CASNDRYSNQPQHF
cdr3_nt: TGTGCCAGCAACGACAGGTATAGCAATCAGCCCCAGCATTTT

d_call: .
j_call: TRBJ1-1
v_call: TRBV4-1
clone_size: .
cdr3_aa: CASSQDRTENTEAFF
cdr3_nt: TGCGCCAGCAGCCAAGATAGGACGGAGAACACTGAAGCTTTCTTT

d_call: TRBD2
j_call: TRBJ2-1
v_call: TRBV5-1
clone_size: .
cdr3_aa: CASSLSGGYNEQFF
cdr3_nt: TGCGCCAGCAGCTTGAGCGGGGGATACAATGAGCAGTTCTTC

d_call: .
j_call: TRBJ1-2
v_call: TRBV29-1
clone_size: once
cdr3_aa: CSVESTEYGYTF
cdr3_nt: TGCAGCGTTGAATCGACAGAGTATGGCTACACCTTC

d_call: .
j_call: TRBJ2-1
v_call: TRBV5-1
clone_size: .
cdr3_aa: CASSWRGTEYNEQFF
cdr3_nt: TGCGCCAGCAGCTGGAGGGGGACAGAGTACAATGAGCAGTTCTTC

d_call: .
j_call: TRBJ2-3
v_call: TRBV27
clone_size: .
cdr3_aa: CASSFSAGGTDTQYF
cdr3_nt: TGTGCCAGCAGTTTTTCCGCAGGAGGCACAGATACGCAGTATTTT

d_call: TRBD2
j_call: TRBJ2-7
v_call: TRBV18
clone_size: .
cdr3_aa: CASSIPGRSPYEQYF
cdr3_nt: TGTGCCAGCTCGATTCCCGGGAGGAGCCCCTACGAGCAGTACTTC

d_call: TRBD1
j_call: TRBJ1-6
v_call: TRBV7-8
clone_size: .
cdr3_aa: CASSLKGQGGESPLHF
cdr3_nt: TGTGCCAGCAGCTTAAAGGGACAGGGAGGAGAATCACCCCTCCACTTT

d_call: TRBD1
j_call: TRBJ1-5
v_call: TRBV7-9
clone_size: .
cdr3_aa: CASSRGQGNQPQHF
cdr3_nt: TGTGCCAGCAGCAGAGGACAGGGAAATCAGCCCCAGCATTTT

d_call: .
j_call: TRBJ2-1
v_call: TRBV7-6
clone_size: .
cdr3_aa: CASSLTWGVSYNEQFF
cdr3_nt: TGTGCCAGCAGTCTAACGTGGGGGGTCTCCTACAATGAGCAGTTCTTC

d_call: TRBD1
j_call: TRBJ2-7
v_call: TRBV6-1
clone_size: .
cdr3_aa: CASSGGQASEQYF
cdr3_nt: TGTGCCAGCAGTGGGGGACAGGCGTCCGAGCAGTACTTC

d_call: TRBD2
j_call: TRBJ2-1
v_call: TRBV4-1
clone_size: .
cdr3_aa: CASSQASGSSGEQFF
cdr3_nt: TGCGCCAGCAGCCAAGCTAGCGGGAGTTCTGGTGAGCAGTTCTTC

d_call: .
j_call: TRBJ2-2
v_call: TRBV5-6
clone_size: .
cdr3_aa: CASSPLRGANTGELFF
cdr3_nt: TGTGCCAGCAGCCCCTTACGAGGCGCGAACACCGGGGAGCTGTTTTTT

d_call: .
j_call: TRBJ2-1
v_call: TRBV30
clone_size: once
cdr3_aa: CAWSVTGYNEQFF
cdr3_nt: TGTGCCTGGAGCGTGACAGGATACAATGAGCAGTTCTTC

d_call: .
j_call: TRBJ2-1
v_call: TRBV10-1
clone_size: .
cdr3_aa: CASSINRESSYNEQFF
cdr3_nt: TGCGCCAGCAGTATAAACAGGGAGAGCTCCTACAATGAGCAGTTCTTC

d_call: .
j_call: TRBJ1-4
v_call: TRBV27
clone_size: .
cdr3_aa: CATSGGGDEKLFF
cdr3_nt: TGTGCCACCTCAGGAGGGGGTGATGAAAAACTGTTTTTT

d_call: .
j_call: TRBJ2-7
v_call: TRBV4-1
clone_size: .
cdr3_aa: CASSQEVLAPYEQYF
cdr3_nt: TGCGCCAGCAGCCAAGAAGTACTAGCACCCTACGAGCAGTACTTC

d_call: TRBD1
j_call: TRBJ1-1
v_call: TRBV5-1
clone_size: .
cdr3_aa: CASSPGGTEAFF
cdr3_nt: TGCGCCAGCAGCCCAGGGGGGACTGAAGCTTTCTTT

d_call: .
j_call: TRBJ2-1
v_call: TRBV5-1
clone_size: .
cdr3_aa: CASASGTPVYNEQFF
cdr3_nt: TGCGCCAGCGCTTCCGGGACGCCAGTTTACAATGAGCAGTTCTTC

d_call: .
j_call: TRBJ2-7
v_call: TRBV6-5
clone_size: .
cdr3_aa: CASSFAREQYF
cdr3_nt: TGTGCCAGCAGTTTTGCGAGGGAGCAGTACTTC

d_call: .
j_call: TRBJ2-7
v_call: TRBV9
clone_size: .
cdr3_aa: CASSVRASSYEQYF
cdr3_nt: TGTGCCAGCAGCGTCCGGGCTAGCTCCTACGAGCAGTACTTC

d_call: .
j_call: TRBJ1-1
v_call: TRBV5-1
clone_size: .
cdr3_aa: CASSRDTGTNTEAFF
cdr3_nt: TGCGCCAGCAGCAGGGATACAGGGACGAACACTGAAGCTTTCTTT

d_call: .
j_call: TRBJ2-3
v_call: TRBV9
clone_size: .
cdr3_aa: CASSVERGGSLGTQYF
cdr3_nt: TGTGCCAGCAGCGTAGAAAGGGGGGGATCTCTAGGTACGCAGTATTTT

d_call: TRBD2
j_call: TRBJ2-3
v_call: TRBV7-9
clone_size: .
cdr3_aa: CASSLLLAGPPGDTQYF
cdr3_nt: TGTGCCAGCAGCTTACTACTAGCGGGTCCTCCCGGAGATACGCAGTATTTT